This TCR beta chain was captured by sequencing in a study of blood T cell repertoires in COVID-19. Study-wide context: PBMCs, B-cell-depleted T cells, or T cells were the source of the cDNA or gDNA that made up the material.

Authors' data handling: Estimated nucleated cell counts came from reference gene primer amplification. Profiling relied on immunoSEQ multiplex PCR, and the TCRdb table lists in-frame clones only, not all of them. The V and J calls and clone size are taken from that table; D and trimming were inferred from the DNA. The sample carries 270,000 or so clones, approximately 90% recorded once. CDR1 GTSNPN and CDR2 SVGIG come from the germline V gene (reference sequence). V was cut by 4 bases and J by 1 base, with 10 bases left in between. This CDR3 has 13 residues. Participants' reported clinical history set cohort assignment. Exposed participants came across a COVID-19 case within 2 weeks before study entry.

The sequence was collected from a man aged 35-49 years who had been exposed to COVID-19. Material: PBMCs or T cells enriched from blood (not recorded which). The chain carries TRBV30 and TRBJ1-1; D is unclear. The CDR3 nucleotides are TGTGCCTGGAACCCACACCAGAACACTGAAGCTTTCTTT. Residues: CAWNPHQNTEAFF.